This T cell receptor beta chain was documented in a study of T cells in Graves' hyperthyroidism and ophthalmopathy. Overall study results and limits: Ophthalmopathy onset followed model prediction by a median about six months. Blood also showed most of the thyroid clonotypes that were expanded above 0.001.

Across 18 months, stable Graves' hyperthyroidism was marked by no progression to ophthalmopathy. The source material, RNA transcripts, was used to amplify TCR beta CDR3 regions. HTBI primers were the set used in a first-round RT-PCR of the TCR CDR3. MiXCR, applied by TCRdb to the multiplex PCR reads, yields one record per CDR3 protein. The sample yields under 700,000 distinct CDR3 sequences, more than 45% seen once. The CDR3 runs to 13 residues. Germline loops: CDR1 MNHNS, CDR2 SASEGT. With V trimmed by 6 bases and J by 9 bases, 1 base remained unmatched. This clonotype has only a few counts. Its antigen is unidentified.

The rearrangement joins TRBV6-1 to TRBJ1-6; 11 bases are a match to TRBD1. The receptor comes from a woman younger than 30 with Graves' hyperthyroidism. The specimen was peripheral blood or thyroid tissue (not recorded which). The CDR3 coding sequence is TGTGCCAGCAGCGGGACAGGGGGTTCACCCCTCCACTTT. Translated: CASSGTGGSPLHF.